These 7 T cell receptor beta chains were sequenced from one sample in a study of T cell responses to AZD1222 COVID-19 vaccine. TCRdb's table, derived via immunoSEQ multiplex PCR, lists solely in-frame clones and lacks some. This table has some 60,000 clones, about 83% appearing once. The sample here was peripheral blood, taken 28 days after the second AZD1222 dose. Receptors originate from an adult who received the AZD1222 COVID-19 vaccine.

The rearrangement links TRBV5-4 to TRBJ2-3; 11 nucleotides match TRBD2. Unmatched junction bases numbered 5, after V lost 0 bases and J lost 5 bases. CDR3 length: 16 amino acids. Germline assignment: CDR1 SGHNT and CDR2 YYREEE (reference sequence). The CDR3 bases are TGTGCCAGCAGCTTGGGTAGCGGGGGGGGAAGAGATACGCAGTATTTT. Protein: CASSLGSGGGRDTQYF.

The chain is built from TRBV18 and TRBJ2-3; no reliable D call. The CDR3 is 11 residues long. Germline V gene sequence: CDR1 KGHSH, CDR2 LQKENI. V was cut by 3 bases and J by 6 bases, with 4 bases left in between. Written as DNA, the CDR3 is TGTGCCAGCTCACCTTCGGATACGCAGTATTTT. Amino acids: CASSPSDTQYF.

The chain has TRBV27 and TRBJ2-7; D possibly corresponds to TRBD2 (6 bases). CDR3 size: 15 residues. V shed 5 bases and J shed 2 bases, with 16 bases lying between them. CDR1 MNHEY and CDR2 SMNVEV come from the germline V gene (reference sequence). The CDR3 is CASSRSGTGTYEQYF. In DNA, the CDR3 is TGTGCCAGCAGTCGTTCCGGGACTGGGACCTACGAGCAGTACTTC.

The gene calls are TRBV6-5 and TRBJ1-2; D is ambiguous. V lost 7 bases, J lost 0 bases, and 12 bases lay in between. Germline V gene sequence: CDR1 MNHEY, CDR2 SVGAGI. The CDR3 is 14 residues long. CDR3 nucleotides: TGTGCCAGCAAAAGGGCGGGAGCTAACTATGGCTACACCTTC. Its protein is CASKRAGANYGYTF.

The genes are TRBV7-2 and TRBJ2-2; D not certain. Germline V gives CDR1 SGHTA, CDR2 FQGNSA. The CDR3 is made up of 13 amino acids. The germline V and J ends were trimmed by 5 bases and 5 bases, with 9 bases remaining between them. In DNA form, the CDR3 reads TGTGCCAGCAGCCCAGAGCCGACCGGGGAGCTGTTTTTT. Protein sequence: CASSPEPTGELFF.

CDR3 sequence (DNA): TGTGCCAGCAGCCGGGACAGGGCCTCCTACAATGAGCAGTTCTTC. It codes for CASSRDRASYNEQFF. The chain links TRBV3-1 (or the pseudogene TRBV3-2) to TRBJ2-1, with 9 bases matching TRBD1. Germline-derived CDR1 and CDR2 are LGHDT and YNNKEL (reference sequence). Trimming took 4 bases from V and 0 from J; bases not matched to a gene: 1. The length of the CDR3 is 15 residues.

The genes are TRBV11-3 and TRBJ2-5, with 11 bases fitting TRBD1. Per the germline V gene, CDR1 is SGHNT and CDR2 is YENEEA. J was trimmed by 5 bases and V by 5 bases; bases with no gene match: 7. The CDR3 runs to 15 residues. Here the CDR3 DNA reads TGTGCCAGCAGCCCCGGACAGGGGGCAGGGGAGACCCAGTACTTC. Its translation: CASSPGQGAGETQYF.